This T cell receptor beta chain stems from a study of T cells in Graves' hyperthyroidism and ophthalmopathy. Study-wide background: Peripheral blood was obtained at initial diagnosis, preceding any treatment.

Hyperthyroidism, newly diagnosed and lasting under 2 months, affected patients aged 18 to 65. The CDR3 has 14 residues. From germline, CDR1 is SQVTM and CDR2 ANQGSEA. V shed 3 bases, J shed 3 bases, and the junction held 7 bases outside the gene matches. In this sample, this clonotype turned up many times. Amplified TCR beta CDR3 regions derived from RNA transcripts. Initially, a first-round RT-PCR of the TCR CDR3 employed the HTBI primer set. TCRdb used MiXCR to reprocess the multiplex PCR reads, holding one entry per CDR3 protein. Of about 620,000 distinct CDR3 sequences listed, about 17% are singletons.

What was sequenced was blood. The V and J genes are TRBV29-1 and TRBJ2-7, with 8 bases that match TRBD1. The TCR comes from a woman aged 30 to 39 with Graves' hyperthyroidism. In DNA, the CDR3 is TGCAGCGTTGAGGAGGCAGGGGGCAACTACGAGCAGTACTTC. Translated: CSVEEAGGNYEQYF.